Presented here are 30 T cell receptor beta chains from one specimen sequenced in a study of siplizumab effects on memory and regulatory T cells. Only in-frame clones appear in the TCRdb table, and some are missing; sequencing was by immunoSEQ multiplex PCR. Among 80,000 to 130,000 clones listed, roughly 94% were seen once. Sequencing was performed on Tregs sorted from blood. These receptors all come from a human donor in good health.

This clone was counted once. The gene calls are TRBV9 and TRBJ2-5; 10 bases are a match to TRBD2. V was pared by 4 bases and J by 5 bases, with 11 bases of the junction left unmatched. Germline lookup yields CDR1 SGDLS and CDR2 YYNGEE. CDR3 length: 16 residues. CDR3 region: CASSRQAGGPGETQYF. In nucleotides, the CDR3 is TGTGCCAGCAGCCGCCAAGCGGGAGGGCCGGGGGAGACCCAGTACTTC.

This clone appeared a single time. V and J are TRBV5-1 and TRBJ1-2, with 9 bases fitting TRBD1. V lost 4 bases and J lost 6; bases outside the gene matches: 10. The CDR3 spans 15 residues. Germline CDR1 SGHRS, CDR2 YFSETQ. CDR3 in DNA: TGCGCCAGCAGCGGACCCGGGACAGGGTACAATGGCTACACCTTC. It codes for CASSGPGTGYNGYTF.

V usage is TRBV29-1 and J usage is TRBJ2-2, with 9 positions matching TRBD1. Germline loops: CDR1 SQVTM, CDR2 ANQGSEA. CDR3 size: 16 residues. The ends lost 4 bases at V and 7 bases at J; junction bases unmatched: 13. CDR3 nucleotides: TGCAGCGTTGGACTGGGACAGGGTATGAGTCGCGGGGAGCTGTTTTTT. It yields the protein CSVGLGQGMSRGELFF.

The V call is TRBV4-2, the J call TRBJ1-5; 9 bases line up with TRBD1. V dropped 0 bases and J dropped 6; count of bases not matched to a gene: 9. The CDR3 runs to 17 residues. Germline CDR1 reads LGHNA; CDR2 reads YNFKEQ. The CDR3 DNA is TGTGCCAGCAGCCAAGAATTCTCAGGACAGGGGAGTCAGCCCCAGCATTTT. Translation gives CASSQEFSGQGSQPQHF.

The J gene is TRBJ1-1, the V gene TRBV19; 8 bases match TRBD1. CDR1 is LNHDA and CDR2 is SQIVND in the germline V gene (reference sequence). This CDR3 has 16 amino acids. With V trimmed by 3 bases and J by 2 bases, 8 bases remained unmatched. Here the CDR3 reads CASSMTTGAYNTEAFF. The CDR3 coding sequence is TGTGCCAGTAGTATGACGACAGGGGCCTACAACACTGAAGCTTTCTTT.

This chain connects TRBV5-4 to TRBJ2-3; perhaps TRBD2 as D (6 bases). The CDR3 sequence is 13 residues long. Trimming cost V 4 bases and J 3 bases, with 9 bases left between them. The germline V gene has CDR1 SGHNT and CDR2 YYREEE (reference sequence). DNA for the CDR3: TGTGCCAGCAGCCTGCGGGGAACAGATACGCAGTATTTT. It codes for CASSLRGTDTQYF.

The chain carries TRBV5-5 and TRBJ2-1; 7 nucleotides align to TRBD2. Germline CDR1 reads SGHKS; CDR2 reads YYEKEE (reference sequence). J was trimmed by 5 bases and V by 2 bases; bases with no gene match: 7. CDR3 size: 15 residues. The CDR3 sequence: CASSFLLADNNEQFF. The CDR3 nucleotides are TGTGCCAGCAGCTTTCTGCTAGCGGATAACAATGAGCAGTTCTTC.

The gene calls are TRBV11-3 and TRBJ2-7; D is ambiguous. Germline-derived CDR1 and CDR2 are SGHNT and YENEEA. With 5 bases removed from V and 1 base from J, the gap between germline ends came to 9 bases. This CDR3 contains 13 residues. CDR3 nucleotides: TGTGCCAGCAGCCCCAAAGGGTCCTACGAGCAGTACTTC. It is translated as CASSPKGSYEQYF.

V is TRBV19 and J is TRBJ1-3; D is perhaps TRBD1 (5 bases). Per the germline V gene, CDR1 is LNHDA and CDR2 is SQIVND (reference sequence). The CDR3 length is 16 residues. Trimming stripped 6 bases from V and 1 base from J, with 16 bases between. The CDR3 DNA sequence: TGTGCCAGTAGCGAAGGACGGAAGGGGTCTGGAAACACCATATATTTT. Residues: CASSEGRKGSGNTIYF. The variable domain in full, with the rest retrieved from reference TRBV19 and TRBJ1-3, is DGGITQSPKYLFRKEGQNVTLSCEQNLNHDAMYWYRQDPGQGLRLIYYSQIVNDFQKGDIAEGYSVSREKKESFPLTVTSAQKNPTAFYLCASSEGRKGSGNTIYFGEGSWLTVV.

CDR3 sequence reads: CASSPPNWASGTDTQYF. In DNA form, the CDR3 reads TGTGCCAGCTCACCACCGAATTGGGCTAGCGGCACAGATACGCAGTATTTT. The chain carries TRBV18 and TRBJ2-3, with D possibly being TRBD2 (6 bases). Trimming removed 0 bases from V and 1 base from J, with 14 bases in between. Germline V gene lookup returns CDR1 KGHSH and CDR2 LQKENI. The CDR3 is 17 amino acids.

V is TRBV4-1 and J is TRBJ1-2, with TRBD1 identical over 7 bases. CDR3 size: 15 residues. The J segment lost 3 bases and the V segment lost 2 bases, leaving 6 bases of the junction unmatched. Germline CDR1 reads MGHRA; CDR2 reads YSYEKL. For the CDR3, the DNA is TGCGCCAGCAGCCAATCGACAGGGCGCTACTATGGCTACACCTTC. Translation gives CASSQSTGRYYGYTF.

The rearrangement joins TRBV7-9 to TRBJ2-1; no reliable D call. V lost 7 bases and J lost 6, with 13 bases in between. This CDR3 region has 13 residues. Germline V lookup: CDR1 SEHNR, CDR2 FQNEAQ (reference sequence). CDR3 residues: CASTPVPINEQFF. In DNA form, the CDR3 reads TGTGCCAGCACGCCCGTACCTATCAATGAGCAGTTCTTC.

This clone was seen once. The chain uses TRBV4-1 and TRBJ2-1, with a weak D call TRBD1 (6 bases). The CDR3 is made up of 15 amino acids. Trimming stripped 3 bases from V and 6 bases from J, with 15 bases between. Germline CDR1 and CDR2: MGHRA and YSYEKL. DNA of the CDR3: TGCGCCAGCAGCCAGACAGGCGCTCTCTCCAATGAGCAGTTCTTC. This gives the protein CASSQTGALSNEQFF.

This rearrangement joins TRBV28 to TRBJ2-3; unclear D gene. The CDR3 loop spans 13 amino acids. The V gene's germline CDR1 is MDHEN and CDR2 SYDVKM. Trimming shortened V by 3 bases and J by 6 bases, and 10 bases separated the two germline ends. In nucleotides, the CDR3 is TGTGCCAGCAGTTTTCTTAGGCGCGATACGCAGTATTTT. Protein: CASSFLRRDTQYF.

The chain carries TRBV5-1 and TRBJ2-2; 7 nucleotides match TRBD2. Germline CDR1 and CDR2: SGHRS and YFSETQ. The ends lost 2 bases at V and 1 base at J; junction bases unmatched: 5. This CDR3 contains 16 residues. CDR3 residues: CASSFSTSQNTGELFF. CDR3 in DNA: TGCGCCAGCAGCTTCTCGACTAGCCAGAACACCGGGGAGCTGTTTTTT.

A single count supports this clone. J is TRBJ2-1 and V is TRBV7-2, with 7 bases aligning to TRBD2. Unmatched junction bases numbered 14, after V lost 5 bases and J lost 1 base. The CDR3 totals 18 residues. Germline V gene lookup returns CDR1 SGHTA and CDR2 FQGNSA. The CDR3 sequence is CASSQYGGGGLSYNEQFF. The CDR3 nucleotides are TGTGCCAGCAGCCAGTATGGGGGGGGAGGCCTATCCTACAATGAGCAGTTCTTC.

V and J are TRBV9 and TRBJ2-1, with 8 bases that match TRBD2. With 0 bases clipped from V and 10 bases from J, the junction kept 9 bases outside the gene matches. Germline CDR1 and CDR2: SGDLS and YYNGEE. CDR3 size: 15 residues. The CDR3 here is CASSVDGTSPWEQFF. CDR3 nucleotides: TGTGCCAGCAGCGTAGACGGGACTAGTCCGTGGGAGCAGTTCTTC.

This chain connects TRBV7-9 to TRBJ2-7, with 10 bases identical to TRBD1. This CDR3 region has 15 residues. Germline CDR1 and CDR2: SEHNR and FQNEAQ (reference sequence). The V gene end was trimmed by 4 bases and the J gene end by 6 bases; junction bases not matched to a gene: 9. CDR3 DNA sequence: TGTGCCAGCAGCTCTGCCCGGACAGGGGGGAGCGAGCAGTACTTC. Residues: CASSSARTGGSEQYF.

The chain combines TRBV6-6 with TRBJ1-5; unclear D gene. Germline assignment: CDR1 MNHNY and CDR2 SVGAGI (reference sequence). The germline V and J ends were trimmed by 0 bases and 5 bases, with 14 bases remaining between them. CDR3 length equals 16 residues. This chain's CDR3 is CASSYSVGVGDQPQHF. The CDR3 DNA is TGTGCCAGCAGTTACTCGGTCGGGGTGGGTGATCAGCCCCAGCATTTT.

J is TRBJ2-3 and V is TRBV7-9; no clear D gene. CDR3 length equals 14 residues. Trimming pared 6 bases from V and 4 bases from J, leaving 14 bases between. Germline loops: CDR1 SEHNR, CDR2 FQNEAQ (reference sequence). The CDR3 DNA follows: TGTGCCAGCAGTTTCGCTGGGAACGCAGATACGCAGTATTTT. This sequence encodes CASSFAGNADTQYF. Variable domain in full (rest from reference TRBV7-9 and TRBJ2-3): DTGVSQNPRHKITKRGQNVTFRCDPISEHNRLYWYRQTLGQGPEFLTYFQNEAQLEKSRLLSDRFSAERPKGSFSTLEIQRTEQGDSAMYLCASSFAGNADTQYFGPGTRLTVL.

The gene calls are TRBV13 and TRBJ2-1; TRBD1 agrees at 9 bases. Germline V gene sequence: CDR1 PRHDT, CDR2 FYEKMQ (reference sequence). V gave up 4 bases and J gave up 9 bases; unmatched junction bases: 10. The CDR3 consists of 15 residues. Written as DNA, the CDR3 is TGTGCCAGCAGCTCAATCCGGGACAGGGTGCCTGAGCAGTTCTTC. Its protein is CASSSIRDRVPEQFF.

The chain employs TRBV4-1 and TRBJ2-1; 8 bases fit TRBD2. Germline CDR1 MGHRA, CDR2 YSYEKL. This CDR3 is 18 amino acids long. Unmatched junction bases numbered 20, after V lost 4 bases and J lost 9 bases. The CDR3 sequence is CASSRLPLSGGSAAEQFF. The CDR3 nucleotides read TGCGCCAGCAGCCGCCTTCCCCTCAGCGGGGGTAGTGCGGCTGAGCAGTTCTTC.

The chain is built from TRBV7-3 and TRBJ2-1, with D perhaps given as TRBD1 or TRBD2 (5 bases each). Per germline, CDR1 SGHTA and CDR2 FQGTGA. Trimming took 4 bases from V and 7 from J, leaving 23 bases between them. The CDR3 spans 17 residues. The CDR3 loop is CASSYQTGTNPRNEQFF. The DNA for the CDR3 is TGTGCCAGCAGCTACCAGACCGGGACCAACCCCAGGAATGAGCAGTTCTTC. The entire variable domain, with the rest obtained from reference TRBV7-3 and TRBJ2-1, is as follows: GAGVSQTPSNKVTEKGKYVELRCDPISGHTALYWYRQSLGQGPEFLIYFQGTGAADDSGLPNDRFFAVRPEGSVSTLKIQRTERGDSAVYLCASSYQTGTNPRNEQFFGPGTRLTVL.

CDR3 protein: CASSNSLTEQFF. CDR3 in DNA: TGTGCCAGCAGTAACAGCTTGACGGAGCAGTTCTTC. This chain links TRBV6-6 with TRBJ2-1, with D unclear. The CDR3 has 12 amino acids. CDR1 is MNHNY and CDR2 is SVGAGI in the germline V gene (reference sequence). Trimming shortened V by 5 bases and J by 10 bases, and 12 bases separated the two germline ends.

This chain joins TRBV2 and TRBJ2-7, with D perhaps TRBD1 (5 bases). Trimming took off 8 bases at V and 3 bases at J, with 11 bases between the two ends. The germline V gene encodes CDR1 SNHLY and CDR2 FYNNEI. This CDR3 has 12 residues. The CDR3 nucleotides read TGTGCCAGCGGAAACGGACACTACGAGCAGTACTTC. It yields the protein CASGNGHYEQYF.

V is TRBV5-1 and J is TRBJ2-7; 7 nucleotides agree with TRBD1. With V trimmed by 5 bases and J by 4 bases, 9 bases remained unmatched. The germline V gene encodes CDR1 SGHRS and CDR2 YFSETQ. The CDR3 is 14 amino acids. Here the CDR3 DNA reads TGCGCCAGCAGAGACCCCGGGACAGCTTACGAGCAGTACTTC. It is translated as CASRDPGTAYEQYF.

The gene calls are TRBV28 and TRBJ2-3, with 10 positions matching TRBD2. The ends lost 7 bases at V and 0 bases at J; junction bases unmatched: 10. The CDR3 consists of 17 residues. From germline, CDR1 is MDHEN and CDR2 SYDVKM. The CDR3 is CASNSGRRWSSTDTQYF. The CDR3 nucleotides read TGTGCCAGCAATAGCGGGAGGAGGTGGTCGAGCACAGATACGCAGTATTTT.

The rearrangement uses TRBV5-6 and TRBJ1-5; D gene ambiguous. The germline CDR1 and CDR2 sequences are SGHDT and YYEEEE. V lost 1 base, J lost 1 base, and 12 bases lay in between. There are 16 residues in the CDR3. The CDR3 DNA reads TGTGCCAGCAGCTTGAAAGTACGCGGGAGCAATCAGCCCCAGCATTTT. It translates to CASSLKVRGSNQPQHF.

The chain recombines TRBV5-1 with TRBJ2-6; either TRBD1 or TRBD2 may supply D (5 bases each). V lost 1 base, J lost 0 bases, and 8 bases lay in between. The CDR3 totals 16 residues. Germline V gene sequence: CDR1 SGHRS, CDR2 YFSETQ. This chain's CDR3 is CASSLTGTSGANVLTF. DNA for the CDR3: TGCGCCAGCAGCTTGACGGGGACCTCTGGGGCCAACGTCCTGACTTTC.

The chain couples TRBV9 to TRBJ1-3; D may be TRBD1 (6 bases). V was trimmed by 0 bases and J by 3 bases, leaving 13 bases between them. The germline V gene has CDR1 SGDLS and CDR2 YYNGEE. CDR3 size: 16 residues. The CDR3 nucleotides read TGTGCCAGCAGCGTAGTTGAACAGGGTGGTGGAAACACCATATATTTT. This translates into CASSVVEQGGGNTIYF.